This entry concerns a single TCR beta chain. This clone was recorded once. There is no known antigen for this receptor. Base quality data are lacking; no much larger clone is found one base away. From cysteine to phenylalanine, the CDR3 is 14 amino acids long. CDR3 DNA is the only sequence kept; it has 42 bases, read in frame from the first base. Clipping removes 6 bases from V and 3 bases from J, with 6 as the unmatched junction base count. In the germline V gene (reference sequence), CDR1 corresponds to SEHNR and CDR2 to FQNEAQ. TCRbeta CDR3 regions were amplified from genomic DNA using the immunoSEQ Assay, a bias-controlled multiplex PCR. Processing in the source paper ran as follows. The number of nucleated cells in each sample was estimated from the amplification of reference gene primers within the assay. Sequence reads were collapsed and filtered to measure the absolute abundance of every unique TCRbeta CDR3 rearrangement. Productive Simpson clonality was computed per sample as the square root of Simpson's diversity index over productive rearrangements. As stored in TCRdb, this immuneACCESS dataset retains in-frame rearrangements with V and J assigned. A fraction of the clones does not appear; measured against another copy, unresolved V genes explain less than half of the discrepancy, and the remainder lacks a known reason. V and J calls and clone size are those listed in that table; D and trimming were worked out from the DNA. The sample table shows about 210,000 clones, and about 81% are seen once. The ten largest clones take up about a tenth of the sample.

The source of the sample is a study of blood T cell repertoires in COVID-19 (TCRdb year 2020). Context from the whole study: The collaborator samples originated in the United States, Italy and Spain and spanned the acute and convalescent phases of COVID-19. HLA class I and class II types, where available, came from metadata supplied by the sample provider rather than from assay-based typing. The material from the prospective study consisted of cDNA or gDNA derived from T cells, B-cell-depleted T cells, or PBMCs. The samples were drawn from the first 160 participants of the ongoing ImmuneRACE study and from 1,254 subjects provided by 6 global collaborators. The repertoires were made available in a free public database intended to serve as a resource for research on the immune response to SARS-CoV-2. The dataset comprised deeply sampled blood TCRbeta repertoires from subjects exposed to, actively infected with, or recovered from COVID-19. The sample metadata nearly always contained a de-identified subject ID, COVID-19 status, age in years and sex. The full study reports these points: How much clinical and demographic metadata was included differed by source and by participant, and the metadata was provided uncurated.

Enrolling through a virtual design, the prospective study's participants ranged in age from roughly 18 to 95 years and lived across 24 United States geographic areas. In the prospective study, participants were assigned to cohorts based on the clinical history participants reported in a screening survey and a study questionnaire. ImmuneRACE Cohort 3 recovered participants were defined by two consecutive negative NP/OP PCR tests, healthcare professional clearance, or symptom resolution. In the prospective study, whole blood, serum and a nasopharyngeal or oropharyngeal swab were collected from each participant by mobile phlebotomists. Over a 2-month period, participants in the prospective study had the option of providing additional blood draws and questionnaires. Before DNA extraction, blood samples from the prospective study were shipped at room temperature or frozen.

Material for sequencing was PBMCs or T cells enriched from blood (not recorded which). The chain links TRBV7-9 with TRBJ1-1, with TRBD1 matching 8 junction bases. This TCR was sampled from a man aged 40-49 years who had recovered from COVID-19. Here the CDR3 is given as CASSPDRGYTEAFF. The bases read TGTGCCAGCAGTCCCGACAGGGGCTACACTGAAGCTTTCTTT.